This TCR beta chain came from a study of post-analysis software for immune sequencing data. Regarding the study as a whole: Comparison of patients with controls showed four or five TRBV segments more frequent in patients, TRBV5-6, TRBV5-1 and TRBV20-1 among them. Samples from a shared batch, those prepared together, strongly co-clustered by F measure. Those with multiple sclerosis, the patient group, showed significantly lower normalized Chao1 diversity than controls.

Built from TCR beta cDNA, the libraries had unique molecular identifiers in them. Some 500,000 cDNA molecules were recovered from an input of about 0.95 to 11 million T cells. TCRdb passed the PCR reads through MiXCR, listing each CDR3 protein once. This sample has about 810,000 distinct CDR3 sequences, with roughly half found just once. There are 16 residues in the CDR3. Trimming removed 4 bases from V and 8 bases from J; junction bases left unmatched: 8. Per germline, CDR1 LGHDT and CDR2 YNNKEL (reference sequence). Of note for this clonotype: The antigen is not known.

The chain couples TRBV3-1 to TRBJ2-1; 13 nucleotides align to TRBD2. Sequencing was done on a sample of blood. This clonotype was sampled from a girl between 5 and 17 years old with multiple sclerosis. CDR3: CASSRLRTSGRDEQFF. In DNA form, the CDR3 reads TGTGCCAGCAGCCGGCTACGGACTAGCGGGAGAGATGAGCAGTTCTTC.